This T cell receptor (beta chain) was identified during a study of vaccination effects on CD4 cells after COVID-19. With the ViraFEST assay, the study expanded antigen-specific CD4+ T cells using viral peptide pools, then sequenced them. CD4+ T cell isolation took place after 10 days of culture. All vaccine recipients tested negative for nucleocapsid antibodies and had never contracted SARS-CoV-2 infection. To note about this clone: No antigen is known for it.

Using immunoSEQ multiplex PCR, the repertoire was profiled, and TCRdb retains in-frame clones only, with some absent. There are tens of thousands of clones in the sample; more than 60% occur only once, and around 18% lies in the top ten. Germline V gene data show CDR1 as SGHNT and CDR2 as YYREEE (reference sequence). The length of the CDR3 is 18 residues. With 4 bases clipped from V and 0 bases from J, the junction kept 13 bases outside the gene matches. V gene TRBV5-4 combines with J gene TRBJ2-1, with 7 nucleotides matching TRBD2. Source: CD4+ T cells from PBMCs cultured with SARS-CoV-2 spike peptides, taken before COVID-19 vaccination. The clonotype was recovered from a human donor who received a COVID-19 vaccine. CDR3 region: CASSRSGLAVSSYNEQFF. The CDR3 region has the DNA TGTGCCAGCAGCCGTTCTGGCCTAGCGGTCAGCTCCTACAATGAGCAGTTCTTC.